A selection of T cell receptor beta chains follows, all from one sample in a study of regulatory T cells in long-lasting Graves disease. In TCRdb, the multiplex PCR reads were re-called with MiXCR into one record per CDR3 protein. The data show about 340,000 distinct CDR3 sequences, less than 20% seen once. Material: peripheral blood mononuclear cells (PBMCs), obtained when the disease was refractory, from a patient treated with antithyroid drugs. These receptors originate from a female donor with Graves disease. The CDR3 runs from the conserved cysteine through the conserved F or W. A D gene is named only where the DNA matches it firmly. A row's size may be missing; if present it is once, few, many or a size class.

d_gene	abundance	v_gene	j_gene	CDR3nt	CDR3aa
TRBD1	.	TRBV19	TRBJ1-1	TGTGCCAGTAGTATTATGGCCGGGACAGGGGTTGGAGCTTTCTTT	CASSIMAGTGVGAFF
.	.	TRBV7-2	TRBJ1-3	TGTGCCAGCAGCTTTGCCGGGACGACCAACTCTGGAAACACCATATATTTT	CASSFAGTTNSGNTIYF
.	few	TRBV6-1	TRBJ2-7	TGTGCCAGCTCTGTTTCCCTCAACTCCTACGAGCAGTACTTC	CASSVSLNSYEQYF
TRBD2	many	TRBV6-5	TRBJ2-2	TGTGCCAGCAGTTTACTAGCGGGGGGCACCGGGGAGCTGTTTTTT	CASSLLAGGTGELFF
.	many	TRBV6-1	TRBJ2-7	TGTGCCAGCAGCACCGGGCCCCCCTACGAGCAGTACTTC	CASSTGPPYEQYF
.	many	TRBV20-1	TRBJ1-1	TGCAGTGCTACCGCCCTGACAGCGAACACTGAAGCTTTCTTT	CSATALTANTEAFF
.	once	TRBV5-1	TRBJ2-6	TGCGCCAGCGGATACGATTCCCGGAGCTCTGGGGCCAACGTCCTGACTTTC	CASGYDSRSSGANVLTF
.	.	TRBV7-9	TRBJ2-2	TGTGCCAGCAGCTTCTTGGGCGACTCATCGAAGGGGGAGCTGTTTTTT	CASSFLGDSSKGELFF
TRBD1	.	TRBV12-3/TRBV12-4	TRBJ2-3	TGTGCCAGCAGTTCCCACAGGGGAGTGGATACGCAGTATTTT	CASSSHRGVDTQYF
TRBD2	.	TRBV3-1	TRBJ2-2	TGTGCCAGCAGCCCTGGACTAGCGGGAGTTGGGGAGCTGTTTTTT	CASSPGLAGVGELFF
TRBD1	many	TRBV27	TRBJ2-7	TGTGCCTCGACCTCGAGACAGGGGGCCTACGAGCAGTACTTC	CASTSRQGAYEQYF
.	many	TRBV12-3/TRBV12-4	TRBJ1-2	TGTGCCAGCAGTTTCAGGCGCCTGGGGTACTATGGCTACACCTTC	CASSFRRLGYYGYTF
.	few	TRBV5-1	TRBJ2-5	TGCGCCAGCAGCTTGGCGGGAGTTGCTGAGACCCAGTACTTC	CASSLAGVAETQYF
TRBD1	.	TRBV20-1	TRBJ1-1	TGCAGTGCTGGAGGCGTCGACAGGGGAAACACTGAAGCTTTCTTT	CSAGGVDRGNTEAFF
TRBD2	.	TRBV19	TRBJ2-1	TGTGCCAGTAGACCGTATGAGTTAGCGGGATACAATGAGCAGTTCTTC	CASRPYELAGYNEQFF
.	few	TRBV20-1	TRBJ2-1	TGCAGTGCTAGTGGTGGGAGAATCGCCTACAATGAGCAGTTCTTC	CSASGGRIAYNEQFF
.	few	TRBV7-9	TRBJ1-2	TGTGCCAGCTCTGAGGCTTTAAGGGGCTACACCTTC	CASSEALRGYTF
.	few	TRBV5-5	TRBJ2-5	TGTGCCAGCAGCTTGGACCTCCTCTTAGTTCGAGAGACCCAGTACTTC	CASSLDLLLVRETQYF
.	few	TRBV20-1	TRBJ2-7	TGCAGTGCTAGTGTCGGCGCAGGAAGCTCCTACGAGCAGTACTTC	CSASVGAGSSYEQYF
.	many	TRBV28	TRBJ2-5	TGTGCCAGCAGTTTATGGCGAACAGGGAGTAGGACCCAGTACTTC	CASSLWRTGSRTQYF
.	.	TRBV18	TRBJ2-4	TGTGCCAGCTCACCGGGGACCGGGCAAAACATTCAGTACTTC	CASSPGTGQNIQYF
.	many	TRBV11-3	TRBJ1-1	TGTGCCAGCGGTCGGATGAACACTGAAGCTTTCTTT	CASGRMNTEAFF
.	many	TRBV28	TRBJ2-6	TGTGCCAGCTCGGGGGGCCGCTCTGGGGCCAACGTCCTGACTTTC	CASSGGRSGANVLTF
TRBD1	many	TRBV12-3/TRBV12-4	TRBJ1-1	TGTGCCAGCATTCAGGGACAGGGGAACACTGAAGCTTTCTTT	CASIQGQGNTEAFF
.	.	TRBV6-1	TRBJ1-1	TGTGCCAGCAGCGTATGGAGTTTTGGGACGGTGAACACTGAAGCTTTCTTT	CASSVWSFGTVNTEAFF
.	.	TRBV6-1	TRBJ1-3	TGTGCCAGCAGTGATTTACGGGGAGCCGGAAACACCATATATTTT	CASSDLRGAGNTIYF
.	.	TRBV6-2/TRBV6-3	TRBJ1-3	TGTGCCAGCAGTTACTCGCAGGGGATGACGGCCAGCACCATATATTTT	CASSYSQGMTASTIYF
TRBD2	.	TRBV10-3	TRBJ2-1	TGTGCCATCAGTGACCCTGGGACTAGCGGGAGTCGCAATGAGCAGTTCTTC	CAISDPGTSGSRNEQFF
TRBD1	.	TRBV7-9	TRBJ2-7	TGTGCCAGCAGCTTAGCTCAGACAGGGCTCCACGAGCAGTACTTC	CASSLAQTGLHEQYF
TRBD2	few	TRBV20-1	TRBJ2-7	TGCAGTGCTAGAGGAACTAGCGGGAGGGCCTTAACCTACGAGCAGTACTTC	CSARGTSGRALTYEQYF
.	.	TRBV5-1	TRBJ2-4	TGCGCCAGCAGCATAACCGCACCGGGACTTCTGACGAACTTAGCCAAAAACATTCAGTACTTC	CASSITAPGLLTNLAKNIQYF
.	.	TRBV19	TRBJ2-2	TGTGCCAGTAGTAATCCGAACACCGGGGAGCTGTTTTTT	CASSNPNTGELFF
.	.	TRBV9	TRBJ2-4	TGTGCCAGCAGCGTAGGGCCGGCGGATACGAACATTCAGTACTTC	CASSVGPADTNIQYF
TRBD2	few	TRBV6-1	TRBJ2-7	TGTGCCAGCAGTGAAGCTCTAGCGGGAGCCCCCTACGAGCAGTACTTC	CASSEALAGAPYEQYF
.	few	TRBV24-1	TRBJ2-1	TGTGCCACCAGGGACCCCAGCCGCAATGAGCAGTTCTTC	CATRDPSRNEQFF
TRBD1	.	TRBV30	TRBJ2-7	TGTGCCTGGGAGCCGGGACAGGGGGTCGGCGAGCAGTACTTC	CAWEPGQGVGEQYF
TRBD2	many	TRBV12-3/TRBV12-4	TRBJ2-2	TGTGCCAGCCTTAAGCGGGAGATAGACACCGGGGAGCTGTTTTTT	CASLKREIDTGELFF
TRBD1	.	TRBV7-9	TRBJ1-5	TGTGCCAGCAGCTCTTCCCCAGACAGGGAAGGTAATCAGCCCCAGCATTTT	CASSSSPDREGNQPQHF
.	many	TRBV19	TRBJ1-1	TGTGCCAGTAGTATTAGACAGCCGAACACTGAAGCTTTCTTT	CASSIRQPNTEAFF
.	many	TRBV5-1	TRBJ1-4	TGCGCCAGCAGCTTGGCCTTCGGATTGGCTAATGAAAAACTGTTTTTT	CASSLAFGLANEKLFF
TRBD1	many	TRBV6-5	TRBJ2-7	TGTGCCAGCAGTTACGGGGCAGGGGGAACCTACGAGCAGTACTTC	CASSYGAGGTYEQYF
.	few	TRBV18	TRBJ2-6	TGTGCCAGCTCACCAAAGGGTGGGGCCAACGTCCTGACTTTC	CASSPKGGANVLTF
.	many	TRBV28	TRBJ1-1	TGTGCCAGCAGTTTGGGGAGGGGAGCTTTCTTT	CASSLGRGAFF
.	many	TRBV6-1	TRBJ2-7	TGTGCCAGCTCGCAAGCTGACTACTACGAGCAGTACTTC	CASSQADYYEQYF
.	many	TRBV12-3/TRBV12-4	TRBJ1-1	TGTGCCAGCAGTTTAGCTGGGCAGAACACTGAAGCTTTCTTT	CASSLAGQNTEAFF
TRBD1	many	TRBV20-1	TRBJ2-7	TGCAGTGCTAGAGATCGGGACAGGGTATCCGAGCAGTACTTC	CSARDRDRVSEQYF
.	.	TRBV20-1	TRBJ2-7	TGCAGTGCTAACCGGGGCAGGGTTTGGTACGAGCAGTACTTC	CSANRGRVWYEQYF
TRBD1	few	TRBV10-3	TRBJ2-7	TGTGCCAGCAAGGTCGGGGACAGCTCCTACGAGCAGTACTTC	CASKVGDSSYEQYF
.	many	TRBV5-1	TRBJ1-2	TGCGCCAGCAGCTCGGACGCCAACTATGGCTACACCTTC	CASSSDANYGYTF
TRBD2	few	TRBV10-2	TRBJ2-5	TGCGCCAGCAGTTTCGGCGCGGGAGGGCAGAGGGAGACCCAGTACTTC	CASSFGAGGQRETQYF
TRBD1	.	TRBV20-1	TRBJ1-6	TGCAGTGCTGTCGGACAGGGAGGTTCACCCCTCCACTTT	CSAVGQGGSPLHF
.	few	TRBV29-1	TRBJ1-1	TGCAGCGTTGATGGGGGGAGAGAGCATAACACTGAAGCTTTCTTT	CSVDGGREHNTEAFF
.	few	TRBV6-9	TRBJ1-1	TGTGCCAGCAGTTACACGGTACAGAACACTGAAGCTTTCTTT	CASSYTVQNTEAFF
.	many	TRBV5-1	TRBJ2-2	TGCGCCAGCAGCTTAGCGACAGCGAACACCGGGGAGCTGTTTTTT	CASSLATANTGELFF
.	many	TRBV10-3	TRBJ1-2	TGTGCCATCAGTGAGTCGACCTCAGGGGCTGGCTACACCTTC	CAISESTSGAGYTF
.	many	TRBV28	TRBJ1-6	TGTGCCAGCAGTTCCCCGGGGGTATCGAATTCACCCCTCCACTTT	CASSSPGVSNSPLHF
TRBD1	.	TRBV11-3	TRBJ1-1	TGTGCCAGCAGCCCACAGGGGAGCCACCCGACTGAAGCTTTCTTT	CASSPQGSHPTEAFF
TRBD2	.	TRBV15	TRBJ2-7	TGTGCCACCAGCAGAGGGTCAGCGGGGAGCTCCTACGAGCAGTACTTC	CATSRGSAGSSYEQYF
.	few	TRBV6-5	TRBJ2-2	TGTGCCAGCAGTTCAGAGACTCGCGCCCGGCCCGGGGAGCTGTTTTTT	CASSSETRARPGELFF